This T cell receptor (beta chain) was identified during a study of control samples from healthy donors and cancer patients. TCRdb's table, derived via immunoSEQ multiplex PCR, lists solely in-frame clones and lacks some. Of around 180,000 clones listed, about 91% are singletons. Germline V gene sequence: CDR1 KGHSH, CDR2 LQKENI. The length of the CDR3 is 13 residues. The V gene end was trimmed by 6 bases and the J gene end by 4 bases; junction bases not matched to a gene: 5. The J gene is TRBJ1-1, the V gene TRBV18; 7 bases line up with TRBD1. The TCR was taken from a woman in her 40s in good health. Specimen: blood. The CDR3 here is CASSPQGGTEAFF. CDR3 in DNA: TGTGCCAGCTCCCCGCAGGGGGGCACTGAAGCTTTCTTT.